This T cell receptor beta chain was sequenced for a study of blood T cells in healthy people across ages. With a J-beta primer mix and a sample-barcoded 5' primer, a second PCR ran 7 to 11 cycles. TCRdb re-called the 5' RACE reads through MiXCR, storing one row per CDR3 protein. In the table there are roughly 800,000 distinct CDR3 sequences, around 24% of which are singletons. CDR1 and CDR2 (germline): MNHEY, SVGAGI. This CDR3 region has 12 residues. Trimming removed 6 bases from V and 10 bases from J; junction bases left unmatched: 6. This same sample was also taken into another study, of T cells of mothers and their children. That work contributes: Sample barcodes and 2-4 random nucleotides came from the second PCR's M1S primer.

This chain uses TRBV6-5 with TRBJ2-1; 7 nucleotides agree with TRBD1. The sequencing input was blood. The source is a boy aged 5-17 years in good health. The CDR3 here is CASRSQDREQFF. The CDR3 DNA reads TGTGCCAGCAGATCCCAGGACAGGGAGCAGTTCTTC.